The clone carrying this T cell receptor beta chain was recorded many times. This entry is derived from a study of T cells of healthy individuals. TCRdb redid the calling of the 5' RACE reads with MiXCR, one entry per CDR3 protein. The data contain 75,000 to 95,000 distinct CDR3 sequences, approximately 4.7% of them singletons. Trimming took 8 bases from V and 4 from J, leaving 14 bases between them. The CDR3 consists of 13 residues. Per germline, CDR1 SNHLY and CDR2 FYNNEI. The clonotype originates from a female donor in good health. V usage is TRBV2 and J usage is TRBJ1-1, with no clear D. For the CDR3, the DNA is TGTGCCAGCCGGCGTCAATTCGGCACTGAAGCTTTCTTT. Amino acids: CASRRQFGTEAFF.